The sequence of this T cell receptor (beta chain) was determined in a study of blood T cells in healthy people across ages (dated by TCRdb to about 2015). Regarding the complete study: Template switching captured roughly one uniquely barcoded TCR beta cDNA molecule per two T cells in model experiments. To track age-related changes in TCR beta repertoire diversity, the study relied on deep sequencing normalized with unique cDNA molecular identifiers. Four age groups were formed from the donors: young (average approximately 16 years), middle-aged (just under 40), aged (more than 55) and long-lived (approximately 80). The study analyzed two additional independent replicas of 1 million unique cDNA reads from the same blood draw for two donors, one aged 18 to 30 and one aged 80 or older.

Study-level results and caveats: Bulk unsorted PBMC profiling prevented conclusive comparison of naive and antigen-experienced compartments. Compared with the aged group, the long-lived group had more naive CD4+ T cells, fewer expanded clones and increased TCR diversity, suggesting age selection. Observed TCR beta diversity correlated strongly with the percentage of naive T cells measured by flow cytometry. Estimates of total diversity from one million sequenced T cells were regarded as lower bounds and underestimates. As age increased, observed TCR beta diversity per million T cells dropped in a roughly linear way, and a significant reduction was already evident by age around 41. Because the CMV infection status of the donors was unknown, age-related changes in expanded clonotypes may potentially have been confounded.

This clonotype has a count of ten or more. Its binding antigen is unknown. No qualities accompany the bases; no much larger clone lies one base away. The CDR3 measures 14 amino acids from cysteine to phenylalanine. Of all the DNA, just the CDR3 is kept, 42 bases in frame from base 1. CDR1 MGHDK and CDR2 SYGVNS were looked up in the germline V gene. Cut back by 1 base and 9 bases, the V and J ends lie 15 bases apart. Systemically healthy Caucasian individuals from Russia, some 36 in total and aged roughly 6 to 100 years, were included as donors. Each donor gave roughly 9 milliliters of peripheral blood, drawn into EDTA-treated Vacutainer tubes. Ficoll-Paque density-gradient centrifugation was used to isolate PBMCs, with at least 7 million obtained per sample. Total RNA, at least 5 micrograms per sample, was extracted from PBMCs with Trizol reagent. The percentages of naive CD45RAhigh/CD27high T cells were determined by flow cytometry on a PBMC aliquot from every donor.

Library preparation used 5' RACE. The sequencer was an Illumina HiSeq 2500. The second PCR ran for roughly 6 to 11 cycles and used a J-beta primer mix along with a sample-barcoded 5' primer. Each TCR beta cDNA molecule received a unique molecular identifier from a template-switch 5' adaptor carrying 12 random nucleotides. At least 2.5 million CDR3-containing paired-end reads were obtained from each sample. All of the RNA was converted into first-strand cDNA using the Mint cDNA synthesis kit, with a TRBC-specific oligonucleotide serving as the primer. Following uracil-DNA glycosylase treatment, all cDNA underwent a first 18-cycle PCR with the universal primers M1SS and BC2_uni_R. As for the authors' bioinformatics: For normalization, 1 million high-quality reads, each with a distinct molecular identifier, were randomly selected from each sample. Instead of being binned into consensus sequences, reads with shared molecular identifiers were discarded. MiTCR, set to a Q25 quality threshold and the strictest error-elimination algorithm, was used for CDR3 identification, clonotype clustering and error correction. A nonparametric unseen species model with Euler transformation was used to estimate lower-bound total TCR beta diversity. TCRdb handled the public reads itself, with Q25 trimming in fastp and clone calling in MiXCR, and kept productive beta chains. A single entry per CDR3 protein holds the most common genes and DNA from its merged rows. TCRdb, rather than the study authors, made the V and J calls. The sample table shows more than 500,000 distinct CDR3 sequences, and about 28% are seen once. Under 4.5% of the sample is in the top ten clones.

This sample was shared with a second study, whose subject was T cells of mothers and their children. Looking at the second paper: Donors were nine systemically healthy Caucasian individuals: three mothers and their six children. cDNA synthesis used all of the extracted RNA, with roughly 1.5 ug of RNA in each 15 ul reaction. In the second PCR, sample barcodes and 2-4 random nucleotides were introduced via the M1S primer. Over 8.5 million TCR beta CDR3 reads came from each mother, compared with about 3.2 million reads from each child. In both related and unrelated pairs, thymic selection shapes the output of TCR recombination in a similar way, with inherited differences having only a minor effect. Normalized repertoire overlap in related mother-child pairs was always slightly higher than in unrelated mother-child pairs, but the difference was never significant. Persistent microchimeric T cell clones were not detected, at a sensitivity of approximately 100 clones per million clonotypes. The study used deep NGS to compare TCR beta repertoires of mothers and children, seeking features distinguishing related mother-child pairs from unrelated individuals. On average, the children were about 10 +/- 4 years old, while the mothers were about 40 +/- 4 years old. After adapter ligation with NEBNext reagents, the libraries were sequenced on Illumina HiSeq 2000 with 100+100 nt paired-end reads. Mother and child libraries were prepared a month apart and sequenced in separate runs to prevent cross-contamination. For each donor, between about 500,000 and 2,100,000 distinct TCR beta clonotypes were identified. Naive TCR beta clonotypes were estimated from low-frequency clonotypes matched to each donor's FACS-determined naive share, without sorting.

Specimen: blood. This sequence originates from a boy between 2 and 10 years old in good health. The chain is made from TRBV25-1 and TRBJ2-5; the D segment could be TRBD1, given 5 matching bases. For the CDR3, the sequence is CASSESIQARAQYF. The nucleotide sequence is given as TGTGCCAGCAGTGAATCAATCCAGGCCAGGGCCCAGTACTTC.